This T cell receptor beta chain is drawn from a study (dated by TCRdb to the early 2010s). These reads were obtained on an Illumina Genome Analyzer IIx. The raw public reads went through TCRdb reprocessing: fastp at Q25, MiXCR clone calling, in-frame beta chains kept. A single entry per CDR3 protein holds the most common genes and DNA from its merged rows. This sample holds about 7,100 distinct CDR3 sequences; roughly 32% were observed only once. The ten largest clones represent about a fifth of the sample. The sample holds a few counts of this clonotype. Its recognized antigen is unknown. Within one base of it there is no much larger clone, and no base qualities were kept. The source is a human donor. The sequenced material came from blood.

The DNA sequence is TGCAGTGCTAGCTCCCGAACTGAAGCTTTCTTT. The translation is CSASSRTEAFF. The chain employs TRBV20-1 and TRBJ1-1; confidence is insufficient to name the D gene. Sequences DFQATT (CDR1) and SNEGSKA (CDR2) are obtained from the germline V gene (reference sequence). V was cut back by 3 bases and J by 5 bases, leaving a gap of 7 bases between them. The CDR3, cysteine through phenylalanine, is 11 amino acids long. Only CDR3 DNA remains: 33 bases, in frame from the first base.